This is a list of T cell receptor beta chains from one sample in a study of CD4+ T cells in melanoma. The protocol was immunoSEQ multiplex PCR, while the TCRdb copy is restricted to in-frame clones and leaves out a portion. The sample comprises 9,500 to 13,000 clones, about 67% of which are singletons, and 10% to 15% rests with the top ten. The sequenced sample consisted of cells from a culture (not recorded whether cultured in vitro). The origin of the receptors is a human donor with melanoma. The CDR3 runs from the conserved cysteine through the conserved F or W. A D gene is named only where the DNA matches it firmly. Clone sizes are given selectively: once, few, many, or a class where the clone is expanded.

TRBJ2-3 TRBV5-6 NA once TGTGCCAGCAGCCCCCTTTGGGGGGTGGGAGATACGCAGTATTTT CASSPLWGVGDTQYF
TRBJ2-3 TRBV9 TRBD2 NA TGTGCCAGCAGCGTCCTGGGACTAGGGTTCACAGATACGCAGTATTTT CASSVLGLGFTDTQYF
TRBJ1-3 TRBV18 NA few TGTGCCAGCTCAAGGGGTGGTCGAAACACCATATATTTT CASSRGGRNTIYF
TRBJ1-1 TRBV7-2 NA NA TGTGCCAGCAGCTTTTGGGGGATGAACACTGAAGCTTTCTTT CASSFWGMNTEAFF
TRBJ1-2 TRBV6-1 NA NA TGTGCCAGCAGTGATAACAGATACTATGGCTACACCTTC CASSDNRYYGYTF
TRBJ1-5 TRBV4-1 NA NA TGCGCCAGCAGCCAAGATACGGCGGGGGTCCGGAGCAATCAGCCCCAGCATTTT CASSQDTAGVRSNQPQHF
TRBJ1-6 TRBV4-1 NA NA TGCGCCAGCAGCCAAGGGAAAGGGGAACCATGGAATTCACCCCTCCACTTT CASSQGKGEPWNSPLHF
TRBJ2-7 TRBV7-3 TRBD2 NA TGTGCCAGCAGCTTAGATGGACTAGCTGAGCAGTACTTC CASSLDGLAEQYF
TRBJ2-1 TRBV27 TRBD2 once TGTGCCAGCACCAAGGGGACTAGCGGGGGGGTACGGCTGAATGAGCAGTTCTTC CASTKGTSGGVRLNEQFF
TRBJ2-2 TRBV10-1 TRBD2 NA TGCGCCAGCAGTGAGCTAGCGGGATCCGGGGAGCTGTTTTTT CASSELAGSGELFF
TRBJ2-5 TRBV6-1 NA NA TGTGCCAGCAGGCGGACAGCCGTAGAGACCCAGTACTTC CASRRTAVETQYF
TRBJ2-1 TRBV9 NA NA TGTGCCAGCAGCACCCAACCTACAGGGTTCTACAATGAGCAGTTCTTC CASSTQPTGFYNEQFF
TRBJ2-3 TRBV5-1 TRBD2 NA TGCGCCAGCAGCCCAGGGCATAGCGGGGGGTTGCCTAGCACAGATACGCAGTATTTT CASSPGHSGGLPSTDTQYF
TRBJ2-3 TRBV5-1 TRBD2 NA TGCGCCAGCAGCTTGGCGGCTAGCGGGGGACGCGCGCAGTATTTT CASSLAASGGRAQYF
TRBJ1-5 TRBV9 NA NA TGTGCCAGCAGCATCCCAGGCCCCTACAGGGAACCAAAAAATCAGCCCCAGCATTTT CASSIPGPYREPKNQPQHF
TRBJ1-1 TRBV18 TRBD1 NA TGTGCCAGCTCACCGGACAGGGGGAACACTGAAGCTTTCTTT CASSPDRGNTEAFF
TRBJ1-2 TRBV28 NA NA TGTGCCAGCAGTTTGCGGGGGGCCAGCTATGGCTACACCTTC CASSLRGASYGYTF
TRBJ1-5 TRBV27 TRBD1 NA TGTGCCAGCAGTCCGGGACAGGGGCCCAATCAGCCCCAGCATTTT CASSPGQGPNQPQHF
TRBJ1-1 TRBV5-1 NA few TGCGCCAGCAGCTCTATCCCGAACACTGAAGCTTTCTTT CASSSIPNTEAFF
TRBJ1-4 TRBV5-1 NA NA TGCGCCAGCAGGCTCGGGGGGAATGAAAAACTGTTTTTT CASRLGGNEKLFF
TRBJ2-2 TRBV7-7 NA NA TGTGCCAGCAGCGAATATACAGGGTCGAACACCGGGGAGCTGTTTTTT CASSEYTGSNTGELFF
TRBJ2-6 TRBV10-1 NA NA TGCGCCAGCAGTGATGGGGGAACCGGGGCCAACGTCCTGACTTTC CASSDGGTGANVLTF
TRBJ1-5 TRBV2 NA NA TGTGCCAGCTCGGCAAGGGGCAGGAATCAGCCCCAGCATTTT CASSARGRNQPQHF
TRBJ2-7 TRBV4-1 NA NA TGCGCCAGCAGCCCCCTAGGCAGGGGACGCGAGCAGTACTTC CASSPLGRGREQYF
TRBJ2-7 TRBV6-1 NA NA TGTGCCAGCAGCCCGTCGCTATGGGGATACGAGCAGTACTTC CASSPSLWGYEQYF
TRBJ1-1 TRBV19 NA NA TGTGCCAGTAGACACACGCTAAGAGGCCACACTGAAGCTTTCTTT CASRHTLRGHTEAFF
TRBJ1-5 TRBV30 NA few TGTGCCTGGACTGGGACACACGATCAGCCCCAGCATTTT CAWTGTHDQPQHF
TRBJ1-1 TRBV27 NA NA TGTGCCAGCAGTAACCCCGGGCAGGGGAACACTGAAGCTTTCTTT CASSNPGQGNTEAFF
TRBJ2-1 TRBV11-3 TRBD2 few TGTGCCAGCAGCTTAGACAAGACTAGCGGGGGGTATGAGCAGTTCTTC CASSLDKTSGGYEQFF
TRBJ1-6 TRBV7-8 NA NA TGTGCCAGCAATACAGGGCCCAATAATTCACCCCTCCACTTT CASNTGPNNSPLHF
TRBJ1-5 TRBV6-6 NA large TGTGCCAGCAGCCCTCGGGAGGGCGGTAATCAGCCCCAGCATTTT CASSPREGGNQPQHF
TRBJ1-2 TRBV14 NA NA TGTGCCAGCAGCCAGCAGTTGGGAAACTATGGCTACACCTTC CASSQQLGNYGYTF
TRBJ2-2 TRBV18 TRBD1 NA TGTGCCAGCTGGACAGGGGCCGGGGAGCTGTTTTTT CASWTGAGELFF
TRBJ2-3 TRBV19 TRBD2 NA TGTGCCAGTAAGACGGGGGGGTTCACAGATACGCAGTATTTT CASKTGGFTDTQYF
TRBJ1-3 TRBV11-2 NA NA TGTGCCAGCAGCTCCGGCAGACTCTCTGGAAACACCATATATTTT CASSSGRLSGNTIYF
TRBJ1-6 TRBV7-9 NA few TGTGCCAGCAGCCCGACAAGGGGCCAGTCACCCCTCCACTTT CASSPTRGQSPLHF
TRBJ1-1 TRBV5-6 NA few TGTGCCAGCAGCTCGGACGATTACACTGAAGCTTTCTTT CASSSDDYTEAFF
TRBJ1-1 TRBV29-1 NA NA TGCAGCGTTGACTGGGAGAGCGACACTGAAGCTTTCTTT CSVDWESDTEAFF
TRBJ1-1 TRBV18 NA NA TGTGCCAGCTCACCACAGAAGAACACTGAAGCTTTCTTT CASSPQKNTEAFF
TRBJ1-2 TRBV9 NA NA TGTGCCAGCAGCGTGGACAGCTACTATGGCTACACCTTC CASSVDSYYGYTF
TRBJ2-7 TRBV7-9 NA NA TGTGCCATCGGGCGGGGGCAGGGCCGATACGAGCAGTACTTC CAIGRGQGRYEQYF
TRBJ2-1 TRBV30 TRBD2 NA TGTGCCTGGAGTCGCCTCAGGACTAGCGGGGGTCACAATGAGCAGTTCTTC CAWSRLRTSGGHNEQFF
TRBJ1-1 TRBV4-1 NA NA TGCGCCAGCAGCCAAGATGTGGCCCTCGGGGCGTGGACTGAAGCTTTCTTT CASSQDVALGAWTEAFF
TRBJ1-2 TRBV5-5 TRBD1 NA TGTGCCAGCAGCAACAGGGGAGGCTATGGCTACACCTTC CASSNRGGYGYTF
TRBJ1-2 TRBV7-8 NA NA TGTGCCAGCAGCTTAACGATGGGTCGGCTTGGGGGCTACACCTTC CASSLTMGRLGGYTF
TRBJ1-5 TRBV30 NA once TGTGCCTGGAGTCGACCTCCTCAGCCCCAGCATTTT CAWSRPPQPQHF
TRBJ1-1 TRBV18 NA few TGTGCCAGCTCACCCGTAGGTGGGTGGGACACTGAAGCTTTCTTT CASSPVGGWDTEAFF
TRBJ1-1 TRBV10-3 NA NA TGTGCCATCAGTGAGCGGGGGGCAGGAGGGAACACTGAAGCTTTCTTT CAISERGAGGNTEAFF
TRBJ1-3 TRBV7-9 NA few TGTGCCAGCAGCCACAGGGACGGAAACACCATATATTTT CASSHRDGNTIYF
TRBJ2-5 TRBV2 NA NA TGTGCCAGCAGTGTGCTTTTCTCGGAGACCCAGTACTTC CASSVLFSETQYF
TRBJ2-5 TRBV27 TRBD1 NA TGTGCCAGCAGCGACAGGGCCCAGTACGAGACCCAGTACTTC CASSDRAQYETQYF
TRBJ2-5 TRBV7-9 NA once TGTGCCAGCAGCTTACGGTTGGGGGCCAAGACCCAGTACTTC CASSLRLGAKTQYF